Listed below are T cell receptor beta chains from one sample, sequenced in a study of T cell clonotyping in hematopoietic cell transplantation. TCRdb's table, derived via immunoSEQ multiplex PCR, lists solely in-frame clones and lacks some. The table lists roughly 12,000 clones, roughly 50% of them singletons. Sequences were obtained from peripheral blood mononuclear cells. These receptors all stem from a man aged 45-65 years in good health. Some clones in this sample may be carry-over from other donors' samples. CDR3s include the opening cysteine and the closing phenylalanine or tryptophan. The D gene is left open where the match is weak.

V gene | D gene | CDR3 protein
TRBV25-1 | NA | CASSEGGSGLNEQFF
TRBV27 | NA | CASRTTYEQYF
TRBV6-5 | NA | CASSPGQYEQYF
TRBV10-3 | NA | CAISESRPNEQFF
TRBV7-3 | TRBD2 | CASSFYAGGEQYF
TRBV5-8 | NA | CASSDRNRDEQYF
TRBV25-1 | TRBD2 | CASSEASGGEETQYF
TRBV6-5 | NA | CASSYNPAYNEQFF
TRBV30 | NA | CAWSDQSEQYF
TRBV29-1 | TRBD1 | CSVGQGVDEQFF
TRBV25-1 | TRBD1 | CASSELRTGIGGYTF
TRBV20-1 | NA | CSAREDYEQYF
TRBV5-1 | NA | CASSLSRSGGELFF
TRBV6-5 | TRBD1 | CASSPGQQYEQYF
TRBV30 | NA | CAWRGWTGRPDGYNEQFF
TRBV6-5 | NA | CASRREPYSNQPQHF
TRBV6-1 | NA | CASSETLSYEQYF
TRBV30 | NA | CAWSYRTSGANVLTF
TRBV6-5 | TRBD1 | CASSYRQGLYTGELFF
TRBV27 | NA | CASSLGQNSYEQYF
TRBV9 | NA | CASSGGDYGTDTQYF
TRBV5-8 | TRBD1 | CASSLVQGGTEAFF